The next 12 T cell receptor beta chains were all read from a single sample in a study of beta chain features in type 1 diabetes. Sequencing targeted expressed TCRB transcripts, as all isolated RNA had been reverse transcribed. Sequencing was performed with immunoSEQ multiplex PCR; in TCRdb, only in-frame clones are kept and a portion is missing. The sample has 150,000 to 190,000 clones, approximately 8.1% seen once; the top ten hold about 0.6%. Sequences were obtained from central memory CD4+ T cells from blood. The receptors stem from a man younger than 35 in good health.

The J gene is TRBJ2-7, the V gene TRBV7-3, with 9 bases lining up with TRBD1. The germline V gene encodes CDR1 SGHTA and CDR2 FQGTGA. CDR3 length equals 14 residues. J was trimmed by 9 bases and V by 2 bases; bases with no gene match: 8. The DNA for the CDR3 is TGTGCCAGCAGCTTAGGAGCGGGACAGGGTCCGCAGTACTTC. It is translated as CASSLGAGQGPQYF.

This clone showed up just a few times. This chain links TRBV5-4 with TRBJ2-7, with TRBD2 matching 9 bases. The germline CDR1 and CDR2 sequences are SGHNT and YYREEE (reference sequence). V trimming: 4 bases; J trimming: 1 base; junction bases outside the gene matches: 6. The CDR3 is 15 amino acids. CDR3 coding DNA: TGTGCCAGCAGCCAGACTAGCGGAGATTCCTACGAGCAGTACTTC. Encoded protein: CASSQTSGDSYEQYF.

This sequence joins TRBV6-5 and TRBJ1-6, with D possibly matching TRBD1 (6 bases). In germline, CDR1 is MNHEY, CDR2 SVGAGI. This CDR3 is 15 amino acids long. V gave up 4 bases and J gave up 6 bases, with 13 bases separating them. CDR3 coding DNA: TGTGCCAGCAGTTTAGGACAGCTGAGTAATTCACCCCTCCACTTT. Its protein product is CASSLGQLSNSPLHF.

In this sample, this clone turned up many times. V is TRBV30 and J is TRBJ2-2; 12 positions match TRBD2. In germline, CDR1 is GTSNPN, CDR2 SVGIG (reference sequence). V lost 2 bases, J lost 7 bases, and 5 bases stayed unmatched. The CDR3 covers 15 residues. The CDR3 protein is CAWSRTSGIIGELFF. The CDR3 DNA is TGTGCCTGGAGTCGGACTAGCGGGATAATCGGGGAGCTGTTTTTT.

The chain is built from TRBV30 and TRBJ2-1; 8 nucleotides agree with TRBD1. CDR1 and CDR2 from the germline V gene are GTSNPN and SVGIG (reference sequence). Trimming cost V 4 bases and J 10 bases; bases outside gene matches: 6. CDR3 size: 12 residues. As DNA, the CDR3 is TGTGCCTGGACCCCCCGGGACAGGGAGCAGTTCTTC. It yields the protein CAWTPRDREQFF.

This clone was detected only a few times. The V call is TRBV13, the J call TRBJ2-3, with 8 bases that match TRBD2. Trimming cost V 7 bases and J 6 bases; bases outside gene matches: 15. There are 16 residues in the CDR3. The germline V gene encodes CDR1 PRHDT and CDR2 FYEKMQ (reference sequence). CDR3 sequence: CASTIGRPGGGDTQYF. The CDR3 DNA follows: TGTGCCAGCACCATAGGTCGGCCGGGAGGGGGGGATACGCAGTATTTT.

The chain links TRBV25-1 to TRBJ1-2; D perhaps matches TRBD1 (5 bases). The CDR3 extends over 15 amino acids. V gave up 5 bases and J gave up 2 bases, with 15 bases separating them. Germline lookup yields CDR1 MGHDK and CDR2 SYGVNS. CDR3 sequence reads: CASSRALGGNYGYTF. In DNA, the CDR3 is TGTGCCAGCAGTAGAGCCCTGGGGGGGAACTATGGCTACACCTTC.

V and J are TRBV7-6 and TRBJ2-7, with 10 nucleotides matching TRBD2. V gave up 4 bases and J gave up 6 bases; unmatched junction bases: 15. CDR1 is SGHVS and CDR2 is FNYEAQ in the germline V gene. This CDR3 has 17 residues. For the CDR3, the DNA is TGTGCCAGCAGCTCCCAACATGGGGGACTAGCGTCTTCCGAGCAGTACTTC. Protein: CASSSQHGGLASSEQYF.

This clone has a handful of counts. The chain uses TRBV30 and TRBJ1-2; TRBD1 is a possible D gene (5 bases). Germline V gene lookup returns CDR1 GTSNPN and CDR2 SVGIG (reference sequence). V lost 4 bases, J lost 2 bases, and 14 bases lay in between. The CDR3 is made up of 14 amino acids. The CDR3 DNA reads TGTGCCTGGACTCTTCACGGGGGAAACTATGGCTACACCTTC. It codes for CAWTLHGGNYGYTF.

This clone was seen a handful of times. The chain links TRBV18 to TRBJ2-2; 8 nucleotides align to TRBD1. Germline values: CDR1 KGHSH, CDR2 LQKENI. CDR3 length equals 14 residues. V was clipped by 3 bases and J by 7 bases; unmatched bases: 4. Here the CDR3 reads CASSPDRVIGELFF. The CDR3 nucleotides are TGTGCCAGCTCACCGGACAGGGTAATCGGGGAGCTGTTTTTT.

This clone came up a few times. The chain employs TRBV7-2 and TRBJ1-3, with no clear D. Germline V gene lookup returns CDR1 SGHTA and CDR2 FQGNSA. Trimming stripped 3 bases from V and 4 bases from J, with 13 bases between. The CDR3 length is 15 residues. The CDR3 sequence: CASSFAVSRGNTIYF. CDR3 coding DNA: TGTGCCAGCAGCTTCGCGGTGTCCCGGGGAAACACCATATATTTT.

The chain joins TRBV18 to TRBJ2-1; weak D call: TRBD1 (6 bases). The CDR3 runs 13 residues. V lost 8 bases, J lost 6 bases, and 14 bases lay in between. Germline lookup yields CDR1 KGHSH and CDR2 LQKENI. The CDR3 DNA reads TGTGCCAGCCAAGGGCAGGGGTCCAATGAGCAGTTCTTC. It is translated as CASQGQGSNEQFF.